Detailed here is one T cell receptor (beta chain). This clone was seen a few times. The antigen it recognizes is unknown. The sample holds no much larger clone one base away, and base qualities are not on file. Roughly 2 micrograms of genomic DNA were extracted from cryopreserved PBMCs for TCR beta library preparation. Longitudinal blood samples from CLL patients on ibrutinib monotherapy underwent high-throughput TCR beta sequencing. The patients were enrolled in a single-center, open-label phase 2 trial of ibrutinib monotherapy. The trim is 0 bases for V and 10 bases for J, with a gap of 11 bases between the germline ends. Including the terminal cysteine and phenylalanine, the CDR3 comprises 12 residues. Only the CDR3 DNA is retained, 36 bases long and in frame from the first base. In the germline V gene, CDR1 corresponds to SGHTS and CDR2 to YDEGEE. The source of the sample is a study of cytotoxic CD8 clonotypes in ibrutinib-treated CLL (dated by TCRdb to the early 2020s). With respect to the entire study: The cohort was composed of 10 to 11 relapsed/refractory and approximately 14 treatment-naive patients; IGHV unmutated status was identified in roughly 17 patients. Longitudinal samples were available for about 30% of the 86 trial participants. Cryopreserved peripheral blood mononuclear cells were collected before treatment, at response, and at either disease progression or sustained remission. Responses were partial in 24 patients and complete in 2; after median around 72 months follow-up, roughly 14 stayed in remission and roughly twelve progressed. The response samples were drawn at a median of 12 months into treatment, with a range of about 6 to 40 months. On average, each sample yielded around 250,000 productive templates and tens of thousands of productive rearrangements. Study-level results and caveats: Clonality increased at ibrutinib response, stayed stable in sustained remission, and fell back toward baseline at progression. Sampling times were not matched between patients in sustained remission and patients whose disease was progressing, and lymph node repertoires were not examined. Public clonotypes were rare and either shrank or stayed stable during treatment, and the rise in clonality at ibrutinib response reflected expansion of private clonotypes. At baseline, clonality was higher than in age-matched healthy donors and showed a strong correlation with circulating CD8+ T-cell counts.

A MiSeq instrument was used for deep resolution sequencing, which targeted depths ranging from 1 in 1 million up to 1 in 200,000 T cells, with coverage averaging 10x for each clonotype. The immunoSEQ hsTCRB Kit was used to generate the TCR beta libraries. In the authors' own workflow: ImmunoSEQ Data Assistant and ImmunoSEQ Analyzer were used for data analysis, and V, D and J genes were assigned according to IMGT definitions. Clonality, which ranges from 0 to 1, was calculated by subtracting the normalized Shannon entropy of productive rearrangement frequencies from one. Only overrepresented clonotypes making up at least 0.05% of the repertoire of each patient were included in the public clonotype analysis. Some 14 age-matched healthy donor repertoires from immuneACCESS served as clonality controls. The clones in this table, taken by TCRdb from immuneACCESS, are in-frame only. Not every clone is retained; where verified, under half of the shortfall comes from an unresolved V gene, and the cause of the rest is unknown. Clonal size and the V and J genes are those of that table, whereas D and trimming came from the DNA. The sample contains approximately 84,000 clones, just over 85% of them found a single time. 5.4% of the sample rests with the top ten.

The clonotype comes from a human donor with chronic lymphocytic leukemia. The rearrangement joined TRBV5-8 to TRBJ2-7, with an unclear D gene assignment. The material was PBMCs, obtained before ibrutinib treatment. The CDR3 loop reads CASSLVAAAQYF. The DNA sequence is TGTGCCAGCAGCTTGGTGGCGGCAGCCCAGTACTTC.